The 9 T cell receptor beta chains below were found in one sample sequenced in a study of response to subunit inactivated influenza vaccine. Each CDR3 protein is one row after TCRdb ran MiXCR on the RT-PCR reads. The sample lists a few hundred thousand distinct CDR3 sequences, 12% to 15% occurring once. The source was PBMCs from blood, collected about 13 days after vaccination. Receptor source: a man aged 50 or older who received an inactivated influenza vaccine.

This chain links TRBV20-1 with TRBJ2-6; D is ambiguous. The germline gives CDR1 DFQATT, CDR2 SNEGSKA (reference sequence). The CDR3 is made up of 15 amino acids. The V end lost 1 base, the J end lost 4 bases, and 11 bases lay between the germline ends. CDR3 protein: CSARAASSGANVLTF. In nucleotides, the CDR3 is TGCAGTGCTAGAGCGGCATCTTCAGGGGCCAACGTCCTGACTTTC.

The chain joins TRBV6-1 to TRBJ2-1, with D possibly matching TRBD2 (5 bases). This CDR3 has 14 amino acids. Trimming removed 5 bases at V and 2 bases at J, with 10 bases between. Germline assignment: CDR1 MNHNS and CDR2 SASEGT. The CDR3 nucleotides are TGTGCCAGCAGTCCCGACTACACCTACAATGAGCAGTTCTTC. Its translation is CASSPDYTYNEQFF.

J is TRBJ1-4 and V is TRBV21-1; the table names TRBD1, a call not compared with the DNA. TRBV21-1 is listed as a pseudogene. This CDR3 has 15 residues. The CDR3 loop is CASILLGTGNEKLFF. The CDR3 coding sequence is TGTGCCAGCATACTCCTCGGGACAGGGAATGAAAAACTGTTTTTT.

This clonotype has only a few counts. This chain uses TRBV20-1 with TRBJ2-7; D is ambiguous. V was clipped by 3 bases and J by 0 bases, with 12 bases between them. CDR3 length: 14 residues. Germline assignment: CDR1 DFQATT and CDR2 SNEGSKA (reference sequence). CDR3 region: CSARVPGASYEQYF. CDR3 coding DNA: TGCAGTGCTAGGGTTCCAGGAGCCTCCTACGAGCAGTACTTC.

This clonotype was picked up many times. This sequence joins TRBV4-3 and TRBJ2-1, with D maybe TRBD2 (5 bases). V was shortened by 4 bases and J by 4 bases, with 23 bases between the two germline ends. CDR3 length: 18 amino acids. Germline loops: CDR1 LGHNA, CDR2 YSLEER. The CDR3 is CASSRAEGSLGSYNEQFF. The CDR3 DNA sequence: TGCGCCAGCAGCCGCGCAGAGGGTAGCCTCGGATCTTACAATGAGCAGTTCTTC.

This chain links TRBV7-2 with TRBJ2-1; 10 nucleotides line up with TRBD2. The CDR3 is made up of 16 amino acids. Germline CDR1 and CDR2: SGHTA and FQGNSA. Unmatched junction bases numbered 3, after V lost 0 bases and J lost 4 bases. CDR3 in amino acids: CASSLARTSGYNEQFF. In DNA, the CDR3 is TGTGCCAGCAGCTTAGCTAGGACTAGCGGTTACAATGAGCAGTTCTTC.

V usage is TRBV5-1 and J usage is TRBJ1-1; TRBD1 matches 7 bases. Per the germline V gene, CDR1 is SGHRS and CDR2 is YFSETQ. V gave up 5 bases and J gave up 0 bases; unmatched junction bases: 4. There are 14 residues in the CDR3. The CDR3 protein is CASRTGDMNTEAFF. CDR3 bases: TGCGCCAGCAGAACAGGGGATATGAACACTGAAGCTTTCTTT.

This clonotype was recorded a few times. J is TRBJ1-2 and V is TRBV6-1, with D possibly matching TRBD1 (6 bases). Trimming shortened V by 5 bases and J by 4 bases, and 11 bases separated the two germline ends. This CDR3 contains 13 residues. Germline lookup yields CDR1 MNHNS and CDR2 SASEGT. This CDR3 reads CASSTGRAYGYTF. DNA of the CDR3: TGTGCCAGCAGTACAGGGCGCGCCTATGGCTACACCTTC.

This clonotype was seen a handful of times. The chain has TRBV20-1 and TRBJ1-1; 9 nucleotides match TRBD1. The germline V gene encodes CDR1 DFQATT and CDR2 SNEGSKA (reference sequence). This CDR3 region has 13 residues. The V and J ends lost 6 bases and 7 bases, in that order; junction bases with no gene match: 9. The CDR3 coding sequence is TGCAGTGCGCAGACAGGGGGGAGAAGTGAAGCTTTCTTT. This translates into CSAQTGGRSEAFF.